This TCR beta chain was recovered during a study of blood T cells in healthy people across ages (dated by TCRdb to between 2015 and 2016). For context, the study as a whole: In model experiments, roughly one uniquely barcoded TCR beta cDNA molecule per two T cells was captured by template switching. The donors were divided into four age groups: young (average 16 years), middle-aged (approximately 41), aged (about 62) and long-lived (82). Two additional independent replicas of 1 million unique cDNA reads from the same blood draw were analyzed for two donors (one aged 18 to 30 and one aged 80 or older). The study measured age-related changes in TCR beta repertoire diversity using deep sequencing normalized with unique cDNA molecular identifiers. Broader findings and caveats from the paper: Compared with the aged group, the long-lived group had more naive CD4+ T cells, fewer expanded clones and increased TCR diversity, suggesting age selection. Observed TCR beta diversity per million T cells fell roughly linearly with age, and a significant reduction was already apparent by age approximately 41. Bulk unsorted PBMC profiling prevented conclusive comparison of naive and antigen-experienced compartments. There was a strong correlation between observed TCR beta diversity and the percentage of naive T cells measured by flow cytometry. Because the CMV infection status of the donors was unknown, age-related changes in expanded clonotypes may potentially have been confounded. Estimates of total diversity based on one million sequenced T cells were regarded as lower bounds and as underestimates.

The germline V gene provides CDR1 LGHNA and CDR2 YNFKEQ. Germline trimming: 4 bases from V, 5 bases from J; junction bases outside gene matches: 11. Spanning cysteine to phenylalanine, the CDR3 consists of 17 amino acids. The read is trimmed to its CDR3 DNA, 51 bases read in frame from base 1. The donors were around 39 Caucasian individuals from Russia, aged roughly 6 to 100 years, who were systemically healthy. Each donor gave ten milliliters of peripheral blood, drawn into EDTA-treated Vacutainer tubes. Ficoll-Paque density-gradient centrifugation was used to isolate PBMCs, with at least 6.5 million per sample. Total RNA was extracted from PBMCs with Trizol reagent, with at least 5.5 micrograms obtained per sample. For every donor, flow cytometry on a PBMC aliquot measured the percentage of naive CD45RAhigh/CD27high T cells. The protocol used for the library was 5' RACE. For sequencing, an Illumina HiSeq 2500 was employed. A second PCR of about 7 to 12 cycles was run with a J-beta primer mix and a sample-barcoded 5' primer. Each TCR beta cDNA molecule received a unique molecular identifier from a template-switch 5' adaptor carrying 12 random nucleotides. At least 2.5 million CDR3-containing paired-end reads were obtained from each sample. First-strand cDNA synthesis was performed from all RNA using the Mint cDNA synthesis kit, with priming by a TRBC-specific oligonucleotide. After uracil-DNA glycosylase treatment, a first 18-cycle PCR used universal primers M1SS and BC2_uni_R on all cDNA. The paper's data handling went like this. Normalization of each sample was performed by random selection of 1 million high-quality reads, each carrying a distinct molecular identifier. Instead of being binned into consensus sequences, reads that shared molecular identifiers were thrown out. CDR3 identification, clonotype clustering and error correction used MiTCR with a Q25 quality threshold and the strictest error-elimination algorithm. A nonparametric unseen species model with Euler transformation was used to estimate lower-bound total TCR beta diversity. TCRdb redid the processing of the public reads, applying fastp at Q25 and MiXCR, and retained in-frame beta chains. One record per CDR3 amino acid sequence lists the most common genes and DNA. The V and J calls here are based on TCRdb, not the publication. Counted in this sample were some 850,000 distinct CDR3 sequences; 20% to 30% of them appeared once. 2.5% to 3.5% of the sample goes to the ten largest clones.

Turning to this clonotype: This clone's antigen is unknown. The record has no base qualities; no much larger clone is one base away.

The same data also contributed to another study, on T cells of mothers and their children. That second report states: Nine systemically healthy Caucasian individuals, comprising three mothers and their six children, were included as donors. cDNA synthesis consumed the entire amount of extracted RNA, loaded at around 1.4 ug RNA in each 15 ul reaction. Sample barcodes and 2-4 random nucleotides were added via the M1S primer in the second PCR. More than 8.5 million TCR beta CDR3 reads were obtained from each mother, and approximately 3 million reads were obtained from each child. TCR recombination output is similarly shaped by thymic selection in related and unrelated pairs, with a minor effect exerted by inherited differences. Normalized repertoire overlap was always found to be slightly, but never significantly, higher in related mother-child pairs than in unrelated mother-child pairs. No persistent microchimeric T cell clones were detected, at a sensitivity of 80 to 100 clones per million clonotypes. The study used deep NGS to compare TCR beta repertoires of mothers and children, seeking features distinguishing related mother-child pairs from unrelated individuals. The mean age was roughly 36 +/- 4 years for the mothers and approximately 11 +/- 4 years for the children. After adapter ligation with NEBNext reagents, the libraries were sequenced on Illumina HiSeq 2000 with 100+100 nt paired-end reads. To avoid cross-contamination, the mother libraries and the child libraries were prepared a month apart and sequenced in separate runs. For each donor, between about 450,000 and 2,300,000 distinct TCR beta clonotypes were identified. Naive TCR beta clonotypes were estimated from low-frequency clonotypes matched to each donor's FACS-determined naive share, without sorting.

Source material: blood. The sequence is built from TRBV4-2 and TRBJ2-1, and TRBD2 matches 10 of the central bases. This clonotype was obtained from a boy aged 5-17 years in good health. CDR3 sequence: CASSRAGGASGDNEQFF. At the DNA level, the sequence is TGTGCCAGCAGCCGAGCGGGGGGGGCTAGCGGCGACAATGAGCAGTTCTTC.